The TCR beta chain under discussion was sequenced for a study of spatial heterogeneity in lung cancer. This clonotype was found many times. The time point here: blood at routine non-recurrence follow-up after resection. Germline V gene lookup returns CDR1 SEHNR and CDR2 FQNEAQ (reference sequence). V lost 4 bases and J 6 bases, leaving 13 bases between the germline ends. The CDR3 has 14 residues. TCRdb analysed the 5' RACE reads with MiXCR anew, one entry per CDR3 protein. The data hold 60,000 to 85,000 distinct CDR3 sequences, with over 7% observed a single time. The sequence was collected from a female donor with early-stage non-small cell lung cancer. The V call is TRBV7-9, the J call TRBJ1-3; TRBD1 might be the D (5 bases). This sample comprised PBMCs, obtained at follow-up. The CDR3 here is CASSSGRDPNTIYF. The DNA for the CDR3 is TGTGCCAGCAGCTCTGGCCGGGACCCAAACACCATATATTTT. Full variable domain (outside the CDR3, taken from reference TRBV7-9 and TRBJ1-3): DTGVSQNPRHKITKRGQNVTFRCDPISEHNRLYWYRQTLGQGPEFLTYFQNEAQLEKSRLLSDRFSAERPKGSFSTLEIQRTEQGDSAMYLCASSSGRDPNTIYFGEGSWLTVV.